These 30 T cell receptor beta chains share one sample of origin, sequenced in a study of OX40 agonist ivuxolimab in advanced cancers. Only in-frame clones appear in the TCRdb table, and some are missing; sequencing was by immunoSEQ multiplex PCR. The data hold about 70,000 clones, with roughly 86% observed a single time. Sequencing used CD4+ or CD8+ T cells sorted from blood, obtained in a trial of the OX40 agonist ivuxolimab. The receptors originated from an adult with an advanced solid tumor such as melanoma, head and neck, liver or kidney cancer.

The V gene is TRBV5-5, the J gene TRBJ1-1; TRBD1 might be the D (5 bases). CDR3 length: 15 amino acids. CDR1 and CDR2 (germline): SGHKS, YYEKEE (reference sequence). V lost 3 bases and J 3 bases, leaving 15 bases between the germline ends. The CDR3 loop reads CASSSDQGSDTEAFF. As DNA, the CDR3 is TGTGCCAGCAGCTCGGACCAGGGTAGTGACACTGAAGCTTTCTTT. The variable domain in full, with the rest retrieved from reference TRBV5-5 and TRBJ1-1, is DAGVTQSPTHLIKTRGQQVTLRCSPISGHKSVSWYQQVLGQGPQFIFQYYEKEERGRGNFPDRFSARQFPNYSSELNVNALLLGDSALYLCASSSDQGSDTEAFFGQGTRLTVV.

The chain is built from TRBV6-5 and TRBJ1-5; D unresolved. CDR3 length: 14 residues. Germline V gives CDR1 MNHEY, CDR2 SVGAGI. V lost 2 bases and J lost 4, with 9 bases in between. In DNA form, the CDR3 reads TGTGCCAGCAGTTACCATCAGCGGAATCAGCCCCAGCATTTT. Its protein product is CASSYHQRNQPQHF.

A few counts support this clone. The gene calls are TRBV7-8 and TRBJ2-2; TRBD1 or TRBD2 may be the D gene (5 bases each). Between the trimmed V and J ends, which lost 11 bases and 1 base, there was a span of 17 bases. The CDR3 is 15 residues long. CDR1 SGHVS and CDR2 FQNEAQ come from the germline V gene. CDR3 protein: CASSGTAMNTGELFF. The CDR3 coding sequence is TGTGCCTCCTCCGGGACCGCTATGAACACCGGGGAGCTGTTTTTT.

The chain is built from TRBV15 and TRBJ2-1, with 8 bases lining up with TRBD2. Germline lookup yields CDR1 LNHNV and CDR2 YYDKDF (reference sequence). V dropped 2 bases and J dropped 7; count of bases not matched to a gene: 10. The CDR3 consists of 16 residues. CDR3 DNA sequence: TGTGCCACCAGCAGATATAGCGGGGCCGGGATGAATGAGCAGTTCTTC. Protein product: CATSRYSGAGMNEQFF.

V usage is TRBV10-1 and J usage is TRBJ2-1; TRBD2 aligns across 7 bases. This CDR3 is 17 amino acids long. After removal of 6 bases from V and 0 bases from J, the junction contained 11 bases not matched to a gene. Germline lookup yields CDR1 WNHNN and CDR2 SYGVQD (reference sequence). CDR3 region: CASSPQGSGNSYNEQFF. CDR3 nucleotide sequence: TGCGCCAGCAGCCCTCAAGGAAGCGGGAACTCCTACAATGAGCAGTTCTTC.

This clone was observed a handful of times. The chain couples TRBV6-6 to TRBJ1-5; 7 positions match TRBD1. V was clipped by 4 bases and J by 4 bases; unmatched bases: 1. The CDR3 length is 13 residues. Germline values: CDR1 MNHNY, CDR2 SVGAGI (reference sequence). The CDR3 region is CASSSTGNQPQHF. The CDR3 bases are TGTGCCAGCAGTTCGACAGGGAATCAGCCCCAGCATTTT.

The chain is built from TRBV19 and TRBJ2-7; possibly TRBD1 for D (5 bases). The CDR3 has 15 amino acids. Germline CDR1 reads LNHDA; CDR2 reads SQIVND (reference sequence). V was shortened by 6 bases and J by 0 bases, with 15 bases between the two germline ends. CDR3 residues: CASSDRHRSSYEQYF. Written as DNA, the CDR3 is TGTGCCAGTAGCGACAGACACCGGAGCTCCTACGAGCAGTACTTC.

This chain links TRBV7-2 with TRBJ2-1; the D is unclear. Looked up from germline, CDR1 is SGHTA and CDR2 is FQGNSA. Deletions cut 0 bases from V and 6 bases from J, with 9 bases between. The length of the CDR3 is 14 residues. The CDR3 loop reads CASSLAAWGNEQFF. CDR3 DNA sequence: TGTGCCAGCAGCTTAGCCGCATGGGGCAATGAGCAGTTCTTC.

The genes are TRBV7-9 and TRBJ1-2; possibly TRBD1 for D (5 bases). Looked up from germline, CDR1 is SEHNR and CDR2 is FQNEAQ (reference sequence). V shed 4 bases and J shed 6 bases, with 18 bases lying between them. This CDR3 has 15 amino acids. The CDR3 loop reads CASSYLGSGQNGYTF. The CDR3 coding sequence is TGTGCCAGCAGCTATCTTGGGTCGGGGCAAAATGGCTACACCTTC.

The chain carries TRBV5-8 and TRBJ1-1; D gene ambiguous. The CDR3 contains 11 residues. Germline loops: CDR1 SGHTS, CDR2 YDEGEE. V shed 6 bases and J shed 1 base, with 4 bases lying between them. CDR3 loop: CASNTNTEAFF. The CDR3 DNA reads as TGTGCCAGCAACACGAACACTGAAGCTTTCTTT.

This rearrangement joins TRBV2 to TRBJ1-5; 9 positions match TRBD1. The CDR3 contains 14 residues. J gave up 7 bases and V 3 bases, and 4 bases lay outside the gene matches. Looked up from germline, CDR1 is SNHLY and CDR2 is FYNNEI. The CDR3 loop is CASSEDRGSQPQHF. The CDR3 bases are TGTGCCAGCAGTGAGGACAGGGGAAGCCAGCCCCAGCATTTT.

The chain uses TRBV5-4 and TRBJ2-7, with a tentative D call TRBD2 (6 bases). Germline values: CDR1 SGHNT, CDR2 YYREEE (reference sequence). The CDR3 is made up of 14 amino acids. Between the trimmed V and J ends, which lost 5 bases and 4 bases, there was a span of 16 bases. CDR3 DNA sequence: TGTGCCAGCAGGTCCCCGGGAGATCCTTACGAGCAGTACTTC. Its translation: CASRSPGDPYEQYF.

DNA of the CDR3: TGTGCCAGCAGCTTAGTCCGGTTGGCTCAGTACTTC. It is translated as CASSLVRLAQYF. The V gene is TRBV7-2, the J gene TRBJ2-4; D unclear. The CDR3 sequence is 12 residues long. The V gene lost 1 base and the J gene lost 12 bases, with 10 bases spanning the gap. Germline CDR1 and CDR2: SGHTA and FQGNSA.

The chain links TRBV4-1 to TRBJ2-5, with 14 bases that match TRBD2. The J call may be wrong; the DNA end is better matched by TRBJ2-7. CDR1 and CDR2 (germline): MGHRA, YSYEKL. This CDR3 has 20 amino acids. This chain's CDR3 is CASSQPFPGLAGESSYEQYF. The CDR3 nucleotides read TGCGCCAGCAGCCAACCCTTTCCGGGACTAGCGGGAGAAAGCTCCTACGAGCAGTACTTC.

The CDR3 sequence is CASVRDRGADTQYF. In nucleotides, the CDR3 is TGTGCCAGCGTCCGGGACAGGGGCGCAGATACGCAGTATTTT. The rearrangement uses TRBV2 and TRBJ2-3, with 10 bases aligning to TRBD1. Trimming removed 8 bases from V and 4 bases from J; junction bases left unmatched: 6. The CDR3 is 14 amino acids. The germline CDR1 and CDR2 sequences are SNHLY and FYNNEI.

The chain couples TRBV6-9 to TRBJ2-7; 8 positions agree with TRBD1. This CDR3 has 14 residues. V shed 6 bases, J shed 1 base, and the junction held 5 bases outside the gene matches. Germline-derived CDR1 and CDR2 are MNHGY and SVAAGI. The CDR3 sequence is CASRPGQASYEQYF. The DNA for the CDR3 is TGTGCCAGCAGACCGGGACAGGCTTCCTACGAGCAGTACTTC.

The J gene is TRBJ2-5, the V gene TRBV7-9; 7 positions agree with TRBD2. The germline gives CDR1 SEHNR, CDR2 FQNEAQ (reference sequence). The CDR3 runs to 14 residues. V gave up 5 bases and J gave up 2 bases; unmatched junction bases: 5. This CDR3 reads CASSPGRTQETQYF. The CDR3, as DNA: TGTGCCAGCAGCCCCGGGAGGACGCAAGAGACCCAGTACTTC. Full variable domain (rest looked up from reference TRBV7-9 and TRBJ2-5): DTGVSQNPRHKITKRGQNVTFRCDPISEHNRLYWYRQTLGQGPEFLTYFQNEAQLEKSRLLSDRFSAERPKGSFSTLEIQRTEQGDSAMYLCASSPGRTQETQYFGPGTRLLVL.

The chain is built from TRBV6-5 and TRBJ2-7; the match to TRBD1 covers 10 bases. Germline loops: CDR1 MNHEY, CDR2 SVGAGI. V lost 4 bases and J lost 5; bases outside the gene matches: 11. The CDR3 totals 16 residues. CDR3 region: CASSSHPGQGNNEQYF. In nucleotides, the CDR3 is TGTGCCAGCAGTTCTCATCCGGGACAGGGGAACAACGAGCAGTACTTC.

In its sample, this clone ranks as medium-sized. The chain couples TRBV25-1 to TRBJ1-5, with D uncertain. CDR3 length: 13 residues. With 2 bases removed from V and 5 bases from J, the gap between germline ends came to 7 bases. Germline V lookup: CDR1 MGHDK, CDR2 SYGVNS. The CDR3 bases are TGTGCCAGCAGTGAACGGGAGGATCAGCCCCAGCATTTT. Residues: CASSEREDQPQHF.

The V and J genes are TRBV6-1 and TRBJ1-5, with unresolved D. Germline CDR1 and CDR2: MNHNS and SASEGT. The V end was cut by 5 bases, the J end by 0 bases, with 8 bases between. The CDR3 length is 14 residues. The DNA for the CDR3 is TGTGCCAGCAGTCGACGGAATAGCAATCAGCCCCAGCATTTT. Translating it yields CASSRRNSNQPQHF.

The chain has TRBV2 and TRBJ2-3, with TRBD2 matching 8 bases. From germline, CDR1 is SNHLY and CDR2 FYNNEI. The V gene end was trimmed by 7 bases and the J gene end by 0 bases; junction bases not matched to a gene: 9. The CDR3 runs to 16 residues. CDR3 protein: CASTGGLAVSTDTQYF. CDR3 DNA sequence: TGTGCCAGCACCGGTGGACTAGCAGTTAGCACAGATACGCAGTATTTT.

This chain joins TRBV27 and TRBJ2-4; TRBD2 matches at 13 bases. Unmatched junction bases numbered 8, after V lost 3 bases and J lost 9 bases. The CDR3 extends over 16 amino acids. The germline V gene has CDR1 MNHEY and CDR2 SMNVEV (reference sequence). The CDR3 protein is CASSFRTSGGRGIQYF. CDR3 nucleotides: TGTGCCAGCAGTTTCAGGACTAGCGGGGGCCGGGGCATTCAGTACTTC.

The gene calls are TRBV29-1 and TRBJ1-2, with D unresolved. Germline V gene data show CDR1 as SQVTM and CDR2 as ANQGSEA. The CDR3 sequence is 11 residues long. Trimming pared 3 bases from V and 3 bases from J, leaving 5 bases between. The DNA of the CDR3 is TGCAGCGTTGATCGGGACTATGGCTACACCTTC. Its translation is CSVDRDYGYTF.

The V and J genes are TRBV19 and TRBJ1-2; D uncertain. Trimming left V 5 bases short and J 8 bases short, with 18 bases between. Germline values: CDR1 LNHDA, CDR2 SQIVND (reference sequence). The CDR3 runs to 14 residues. In DNA form, the CDR3 reads TGTGCCAGTAGTCCAGGATTGGGCAGGCACGGCTACACCTTC. Encoded protein: CASSPGLGRHGYTF.

This chain links TRBV5-4 with TRBJ2-7; 10 bases are shared with TRBD1. The CDR3 is 13 amino acids. Germline V gene sequence: CDR1 SGHNT, CDR2 YYREEE (reference sequence). V lost 5 bases and J lost 6; bases outside the gene matches: 5. This CDR3 is CASRATGGLEQYF. The CDR3 nucleotides are TGTGCCAGCAGGGCGACAGGGGGCCTCGAGCAGTACTTC.

This clone was counted once. The chain couples TRBV10-1 to TRBJ1-2, with 10 bases matching TRBD1. The V gene end was trimmed by 4 bases and the J gene end by 4 bases; junction bases not matched to a gene: 3. CDR3 length: 14 residues. The V gene's germline CDR1 is WNHNN and CDR2 SYGVQD (reference sequence). The CDR3 DNA is TGCGCCAGCAGTGGGGACAGGGGCTCCTATGGCTACACCTTC. This encodes CASSGDRGSYGYTF.

The rearrangement links TRBV2 to TRBJ2-3; 13 bases fit TRBD2. The germline CDR1 and CDR2 sequences are SNHLY and FYNNEI. The CDR3 is 14 residues long. After removal of 6 bases from V and 8 bases from J, the junction contained 5 bases not matched to a gene. In nucleotides, the CDR3 is TGTGCCAGCAGGTGGACTAGCGGGAGAAGTACGCAGTATTTT. Amino acid sequence: CASRWTSGRSTQYF.

V gene TRBV5-8 combines with J gene TRBJ1-2; TRBD1 is a possible D gene (5 bases). V was shortened by 2 bases and J by 7 bases, with 9 bases between the two germline ends. This CDR3 comprises 12 residues. Germline lookup yields CDR1 SGHTS and CDR2 YDEGEE. The CDR3 nucleotides read TGTGCCAGCAGCTTATGGGACTCTGGCTACACCTTC. Its translation: CASSLWDSGYTF.

The genes are TRBV2 and TRBJ2-2; D possibly corresponds to TRBD1 (6 bases). V was clipped by 6 bases and J by 0 bases, with 11 bases between them. The germline gives CDR1 SNHLY, CDR2 FYNNEI. This CDR3 contains 15 residues. The CDR3 DNA sequence: TGTGCCAGCAGGCCGGACAGATCGAACACCGGGGAGCTGTTTTTT. It is translated as CASRPDRSNTGELFF. Using reference TRBV2 and TRBJ2-2 for the parts outside the CDR3, the full variable domain is EPEVTQTPSHQVTQMGQEVILRCVPISNHLYFYWYRQILGQKVEFLVSFYNNEISEKSEIFDDQFSVERPDGSNFTLKIRSTKLEDSAMYFCASRPDRSNTGELFFGEGSRLTVL.

In nucleotides, the CDR3 is TGTGCCAGCAGCAATATAGCGGGAGTCTCCTACAATGAGCAGTTCTTC. Its translation is CASSNIAGVSYNEQFF. The chain uses TRBV5-4 and TRBJ2-1; 9 bases agree with TRBD2. Trimming cost V 4 bases and J 0 bases; bases outside gene matches: 5. The germline CDR1 and CDR2 sequences are SGHNT and YYREEE (reference sequence). This CDR3 comprises 16 residues. Supplemented by reference TRBV5-4 and TRBJ2-1, the full variable domain reads ETGVTQSPTHLIKTRGQQVTLRCSSQSGHNTVSWYQQALGQGPQFIFQYYREEENGRGNFPPRFSGLQFPNYSSELNVNALELDDSALYLCASSNIAGVSYNEQFFGPGTRLTVL.